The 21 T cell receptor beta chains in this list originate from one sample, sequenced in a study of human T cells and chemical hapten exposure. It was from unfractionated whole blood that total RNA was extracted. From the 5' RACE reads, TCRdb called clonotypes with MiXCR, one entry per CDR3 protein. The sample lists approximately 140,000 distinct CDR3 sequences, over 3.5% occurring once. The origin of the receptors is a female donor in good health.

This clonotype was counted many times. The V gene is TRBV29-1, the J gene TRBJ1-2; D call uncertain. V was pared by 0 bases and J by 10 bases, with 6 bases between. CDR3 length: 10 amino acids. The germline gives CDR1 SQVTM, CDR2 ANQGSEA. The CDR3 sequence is CSVEENSYTF. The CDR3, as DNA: TGCAGCGTTGAAGAGAACTCCTACACCTTC.

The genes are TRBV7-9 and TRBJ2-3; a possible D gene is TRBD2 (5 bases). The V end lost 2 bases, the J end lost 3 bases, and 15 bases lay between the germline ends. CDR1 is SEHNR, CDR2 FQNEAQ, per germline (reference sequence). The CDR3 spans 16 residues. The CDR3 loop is CASSLPGEGSTDTQYF. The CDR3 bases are TGTGCCAGCAGCTTACCGGGCGAGGGAAGTACAGATACGCAGTATTTT.

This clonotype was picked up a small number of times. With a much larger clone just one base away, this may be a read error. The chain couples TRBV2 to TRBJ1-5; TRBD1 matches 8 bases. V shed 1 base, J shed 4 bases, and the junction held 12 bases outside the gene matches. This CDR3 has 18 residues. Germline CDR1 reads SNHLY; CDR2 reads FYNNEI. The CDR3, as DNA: TGTGCCAGCAGTGAAGTAATTTATGGGACAGGAGGTAATCAGCCCCAGCATTTT. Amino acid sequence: CASSEVIYGTGGNQPQHF. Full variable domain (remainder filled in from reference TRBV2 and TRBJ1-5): EPEVTQTPSHQVTQMGQEVILRCVPISNHLYFYWYRQILGQKVEFLVSFYNNEISEKSEIFDDQFSVERPDGSNFTLKIRSTKLEDSAMYFCASSEVIYGTGGNQPQHFGDGTRLSIL.

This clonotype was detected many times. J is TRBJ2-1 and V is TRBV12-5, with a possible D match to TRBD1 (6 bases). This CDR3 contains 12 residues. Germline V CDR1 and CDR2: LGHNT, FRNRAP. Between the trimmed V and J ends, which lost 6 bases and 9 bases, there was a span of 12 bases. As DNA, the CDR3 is TGTGCTAGTGGCCTCGAGGACAGTGAGCAGTTCTTC. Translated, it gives CASGLEDSEQFF.

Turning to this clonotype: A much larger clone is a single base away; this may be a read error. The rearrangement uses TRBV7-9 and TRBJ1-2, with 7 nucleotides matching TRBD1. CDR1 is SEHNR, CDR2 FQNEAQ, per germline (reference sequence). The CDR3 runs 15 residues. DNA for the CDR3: TGTGCCAGCAGCCTCGACAGGGCTGTTAACTATGGCGACACCTTC. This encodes CASSLDRAVNYGDTF.

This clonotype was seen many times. CDR3 loop: CASSLDKNTEAFF. CDR3 nucleotides: TGTGCCAGCAGCTTAGACAAGAACACTGAAGCTTTCTTT. V usage is TRBV7-6 and J usage is TRBJ1-1; no definite D call. The ends were cut back, 1 base at V and 1 base at J, with 4 bases in the middle. The CDR3 sequence is 13 residues long. Per the germline V gene, CDR1 is SGHVS and CDR2 is FNYEAQ.

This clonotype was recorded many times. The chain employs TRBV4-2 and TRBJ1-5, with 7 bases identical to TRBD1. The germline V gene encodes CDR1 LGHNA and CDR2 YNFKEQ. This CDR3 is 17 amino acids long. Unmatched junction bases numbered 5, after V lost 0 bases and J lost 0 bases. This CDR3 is CASSQETGTASNQPQHF. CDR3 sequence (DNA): TGTGCCAGCAGCCAAGAAACCGGGACAGCTAGCAATCAGCCCCAGCATTTT.

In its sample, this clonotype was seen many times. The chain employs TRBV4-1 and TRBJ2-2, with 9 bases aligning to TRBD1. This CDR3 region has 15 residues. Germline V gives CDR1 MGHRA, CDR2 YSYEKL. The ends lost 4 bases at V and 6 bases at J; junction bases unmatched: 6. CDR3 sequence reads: CASSRPDRGPGELFF. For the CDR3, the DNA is TGCGCCAGCAGCCGCCCGGACAGGGGACCCGGGGAGCTGTTTTTT.

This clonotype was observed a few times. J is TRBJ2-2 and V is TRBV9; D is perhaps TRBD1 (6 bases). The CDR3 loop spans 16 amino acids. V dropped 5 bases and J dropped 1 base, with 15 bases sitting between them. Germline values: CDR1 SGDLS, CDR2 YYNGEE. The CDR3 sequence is CASSPGTLLNTGELFF. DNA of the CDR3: TGTGCCAGCAGTCCTGGGACATTACTGAACACCGGGGAGCTGTTTTTT.

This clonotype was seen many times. The CDR3 is CSARDTGVDTEAFF. CDR3 bases: TGCAGTGCTAGAGATACAGGGGTGGACACTGAAGCTTTCTTT. The chain recombines TRBV20-1 with TRBJ1-1; 7 nucleotides agree with TRBD1. The CDR3 sequence is 14 residues long. V dropped 0 bases and J dropped 3; count of bases not matched to a gene: 4. The germline CDR1 and CDR2 sequences are DFQATT and SNEGSKA (reference sequence).

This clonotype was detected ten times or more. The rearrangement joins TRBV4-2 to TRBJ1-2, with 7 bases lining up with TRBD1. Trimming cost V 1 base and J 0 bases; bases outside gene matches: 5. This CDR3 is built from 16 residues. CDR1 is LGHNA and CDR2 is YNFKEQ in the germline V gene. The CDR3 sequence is CASSQGVTGANYGYTF. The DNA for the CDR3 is TGTGCCAGCAGCCAAGGGGTAACAGGGGCTAACTATGGCTACACCTTC.

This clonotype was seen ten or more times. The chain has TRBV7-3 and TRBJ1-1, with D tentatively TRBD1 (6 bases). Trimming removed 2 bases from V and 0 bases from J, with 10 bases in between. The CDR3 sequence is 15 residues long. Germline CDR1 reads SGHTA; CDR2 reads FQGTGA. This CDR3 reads CASSLQGSMNTEAFF. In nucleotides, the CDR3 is TGTGCCAGCAGCTTACAGGGGAGCATGAACACTGAAGCTTTCTTT.

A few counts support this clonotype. For the CDR3, the DNA is TGTGCCAGCAGCTTGGAGGACAGGGGGATACTTACTAATGAAGAAAAACTGTTTTTT. Its translation: CASSLEDRGILTNEEKLFF. The chain links TRBV5-5 to TRBJ1-4, with 10 bases lining up with TRBD1. The CDR3 is 19 amino acids. Germline V CDR1 and CDR2: SGHKS, YYEKEE (reference sequence). V lost 0 bases and J lost 8; bases outside the gene matches: 16.

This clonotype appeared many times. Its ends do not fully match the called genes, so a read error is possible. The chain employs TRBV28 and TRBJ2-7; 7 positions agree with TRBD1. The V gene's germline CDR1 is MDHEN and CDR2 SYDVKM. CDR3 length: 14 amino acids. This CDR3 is CASRTPGQSYQQYF. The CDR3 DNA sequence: TGTGCCAGCAGGACACCGGGACAGTCCTACCAGCAGTACTTC. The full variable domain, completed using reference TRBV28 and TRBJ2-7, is DVKVTQSSRYLVKRTGEKVFLECVQDMDHENMFWYRQDPGLGLRLIYFSYDVKMKEKGDIPEGYSVSREKKERFSLILESASTNQTSMYLCASRTPGQSYQQYFGPGTRLTVT.

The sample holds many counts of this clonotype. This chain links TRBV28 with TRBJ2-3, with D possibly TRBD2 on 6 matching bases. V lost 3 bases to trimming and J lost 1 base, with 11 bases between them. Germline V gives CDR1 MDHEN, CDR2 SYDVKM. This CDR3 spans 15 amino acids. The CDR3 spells CASSFSRRGTDTQYF. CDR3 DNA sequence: TGTGCCAGCAGTTTCTCGCGGAGGGGCACAGATACGCAGTATTTT.

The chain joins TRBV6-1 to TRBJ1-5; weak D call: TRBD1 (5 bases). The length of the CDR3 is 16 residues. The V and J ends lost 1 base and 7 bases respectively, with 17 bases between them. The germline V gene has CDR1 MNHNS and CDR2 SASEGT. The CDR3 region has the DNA TGTGCCAGCAGTGAAGAGGCGCGTCAGGGCGGCCAGCCCCAGCATTTT. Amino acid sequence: CASSEEARQGGQPQHF.

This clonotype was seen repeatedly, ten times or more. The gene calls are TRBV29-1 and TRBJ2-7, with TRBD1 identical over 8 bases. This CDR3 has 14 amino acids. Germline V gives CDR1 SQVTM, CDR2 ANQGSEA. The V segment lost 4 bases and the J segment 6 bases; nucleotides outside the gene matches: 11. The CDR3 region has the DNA TGCAGCGTTGGCCAGACAGGGGCTGTAGGCGAGCAGTACTTC. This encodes CSVGQTGAVGEQYF.

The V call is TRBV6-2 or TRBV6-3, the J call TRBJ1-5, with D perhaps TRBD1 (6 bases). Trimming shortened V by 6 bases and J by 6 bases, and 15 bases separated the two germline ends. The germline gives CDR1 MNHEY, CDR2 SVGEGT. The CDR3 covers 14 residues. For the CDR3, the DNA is TGTGCCAGCAGCCGGGGGCCCAGTCCTCAGCCCCAGCATTTT. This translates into CASSRGPSPQPQHF.

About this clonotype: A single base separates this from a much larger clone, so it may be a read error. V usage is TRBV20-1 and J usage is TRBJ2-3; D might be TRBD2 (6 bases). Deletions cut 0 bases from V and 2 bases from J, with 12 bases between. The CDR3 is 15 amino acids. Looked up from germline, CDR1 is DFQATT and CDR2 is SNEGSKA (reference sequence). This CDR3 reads CSARDPRGATDTQYF. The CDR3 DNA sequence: TGCAGTGCTAGAGATCCCCGCGGGGCCACAGATACGCAGTATTTT.

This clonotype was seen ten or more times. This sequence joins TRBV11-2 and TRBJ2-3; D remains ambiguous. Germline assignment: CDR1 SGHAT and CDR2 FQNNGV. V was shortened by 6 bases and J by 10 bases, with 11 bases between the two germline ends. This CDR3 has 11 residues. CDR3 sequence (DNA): TGTGCCAGCAGGTCTCGCGGAGCGCAGTATTTT. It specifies CASRSRGAQYF.

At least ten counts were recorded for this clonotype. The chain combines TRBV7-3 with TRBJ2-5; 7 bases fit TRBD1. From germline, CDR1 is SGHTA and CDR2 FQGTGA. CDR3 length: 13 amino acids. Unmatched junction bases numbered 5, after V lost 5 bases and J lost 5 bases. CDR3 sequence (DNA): TGTGCCAGCAGCCAAGGACAGGCGGAGACCCAGTACTTC. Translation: CASSQGQAETQYF.